Below, 14 T cell receptor beta chains from the same sample are listed, as sequenced in a study of CD8+ T cells in alopecia areata. TCR sequencing used cDNA made by reverse transcription of extracted RNA. The assay was immunoSEQ multiplex PCR, and TCRdb's table has in-frame clones only and misses some. Observed in the sample are about 300,000 clones, none of them singletons. The study sorted pooled cutaneous lymph node cells by CD4, CD8alpha, NKG2D, NKG2ACE and other markers. The sequencing input was CD4+ T cells sorted from a lymph node. The receptors derive from a C3H/HeJ mouse with alopecia areata. The MHC haplotype of this mouse line is H2-k.

The table lists this clone with a few counts. Genes and germline come from the mouse. The read gets to within 4 residues of the CDR3 end, and the germline J gene fills in the rest. At the DNA level, this CDR3 is encoded by other sequences in the same sample as well. V usage is TRBV13-1 and J usage is TRBJ2-7; 11 positions agree with TRBD2. This CDR3 region has 12 residues. The V gene's germline CDR1 is NSHNY and CDR2 SYGAGN. Trimming took 7 bases from V and 3 from J; bases not matched to a gene: 0. CDR3 in amino acids: CASGTGGYEQYF. CDR3 DNA (partial): TGTGCCAGCGGGACTGGGGGCTAT.

A remark on this clone: Germline and genes: mouse. The CDR3 end is not reached by the read, which stops 4 residues before it; the germline J gene fills it in. V is TRBV13-3 and J is TRBJ1-2; perhaps TRBD1 as D (6 bases). The CDR3 totals 15 residues. V was trimmed by 1 base and J by 1 base, leaving 11 bases between them. Germline V CDR1 and CDR2: NNHDY, SYVADS. The sequenced CDR3 bases are TGTGCCAGCAGTGATTATCGGGACAAAAACTCC. Translating gives CASSDYRDKNS. The complete CDR3 reads CASSDYRDKNSDYTF.

Details on this clone: Mouse gene names apply. The read ends 4 residues shy of where the CDR3 ends; the end is completed using the germline J gene. In the same sample, other DNA sequences code for this CDR3. The V gene is TRBV31, the J gene TRBJ2-7; 11 nucleotides line up with TRBD2. The CDR3 is 14 amino acids. V was pared by 2 bases and J by 3 bases, with 3 bases of the junction left unmatched. Germline V gene data show CDR1 as GKSSPN and CDR2 as SITVG. CDR3: CAWSSGTGGYEQYF. The sequenced part of the CDR3 DNA is TGTGCCTGGAGTTCCGGGACTGGGGGCTAT.

A word on this clone: Here the gene names and germline are mouse. The observed sequence ends 4 residues before the CDR3 terminus, with the missing tail filled in from the germline J gene. This rearrangement joins TRBV31 to TRBJ2-7; 11 bases agree with TRBD2. This CDR3 region has 15 residues. The germline gives CDR1 GKSSPN, CDR2 SITVG. The CDR3 sequence is CAWSPGTGGFYEQYF. The part of the CDR3 DNA that was read is TGTGCCTGGAGCCCCGGGACTGGGGGCTTTTAT.

This clone has a handful of counts. Genes here carry mouse names. The read halts 4 residues ahead of the CDR3 end, with the missing end drawn from the germline J gene. This same CDR3 is encoded by further DNA sequences in the sample. The chain recombines TRBV5 with TRBJ2-7, with 9 bases lining up with TRBD1. From germline, CDR1 is LGHNA and CDR2 YNLKQL (reference sequence). CDR3 length: 14 amino acids. V was pared by 2 bases and J by 3 bases, with 2 bases of the junction left unmatched. The sequenced part of the CDR3 DNA is TGTGCCAGCAGCCAACGGGACAGGGTCTAT. Protein: CASSQRDRVY. The whole CDR3 reads CASSQRDRVYEQYF.

This clone was counted only a few times. Gene names denote mouse genes. The DNA ends 4 residues before the CDR3 does, and the rest of the CDR3 is filled in from the germline J gene. This same CDR3 is encoded by further DNA sequences in the sample. This chain links TRBV13-2 with TRBJ2-3; 7 nucleotides agree with TRBD1. Germline CDR1 and CDR2: NNHNN and SYGAGS (reference sequence). The junction had 2 bases not matched to a gene; V was cut back by 0 bases and J by 1 base. This CDR3 has 15 residues. CDR3 loop: CASGDDRGGAETLYF. Partial CDR3 DNA: TGTGCCAGCGGTGATGACAGGGGAGGTGCAGAA.

This clone has a handful of counts. This may be a read error, as it is one base from a much larger clone. The germline and genes are mouse ones. The read falls 4 residues short of the CDR3 end, and the missing part is taken from the germline J gene. The same CDR3 is also encoded by other DNA sequences in this sample. The chain joins TRBV1 to TRBJ2-1; 8 positions match TRBD2. With V trimmed by 1 base and J by 2 bases, 1 base remained unmatched. This CDR3 spans 15 amino acids. Germline CDR1 NSQYPW, CDR2 LRSPGD (reference sequence). The DNA read from the CDR3 is TGCACCTGCAGTGCAGGACTGGGGCACTATGCT. Translated: CTCSAGLGHYA. The whole CDR3 sequence is CTCSAGLGHYAEQFF.

This clone was picked up a small number of times. Gene names follow the mouse nomenclature. This chain's CDR3 is CASSDEGRNTEVFF. Partial CDR3 DNA: TGTGCCAGCAGTGATGAGGGGAGGAACACA. The V and J genes are TRBV13-3 and TRBJ1-1; D possibly corresponds to TRBD1 (5 bases). Read sequence stops 4 residues before the CDR3 end, and the germline J gene provides the missing end. Germline V gene data show CDR1 as NNHDY and CDR2 as SYVADS. The CDR3 runs to 14 residues. Trimming took 0 bases from V and 1 from J, leaving 7 bases between them.

This clone occurred a few times. Germline and genes here are mouse. With the read ending 4 residues before the CDR3 end, the germline J gene is used to fill in that end. This rearrangement joins TRBV5 to TRBJ2-1; tentatively, D is TRBD1 (5 bases). The length of the CDR3 is 14 residues. Germline V gene sequence: CDR1 LGHNA, CDR2 YNLKQL (reference sequence). Trimming took off 5 bases at V and 1 base at J, with 9 bases between the two ends. CDR3 loop: CASSSQGNYAEQFF. Incomplete CDR3 DNA: TGTGCCAGCAGCTCTCAGGGAAACTATGCT.

This clone was recorded a few times. The gene symbols are mouse symbols. The CDR3 end falls 4 residues outside the read, so it is completed with the germline J gene. Other nucleotide sequences from this sample produce the same CDR3. The genes are TRBV17 and TRBJ1-1; 7 bases are shared with TRBD1. Germline loops: CDR1 MNHDT, CDR2 YYDKIL. The CDR3 spans 15 residues. The V and J ends lost 1 base and 0 bases, in that order; junction bases with no gene match: 2. The sequenced CDR3 bases are TGTGCTAGCAGTAGAGTCGGGACAGCAAACACA. Its translation is CASSRVGTANT. The entire CDR3 reads CASSRVGTANTEVFF.

Regarding this clone: Germline and genes: mouse. The read halts 4 residues ahead of the CDR3 end, with the missing end drawn from the germline J gene. The chain employs TRBV31 and TRBJ2-7; 7 nucleotides line up with TRBD2. The CDR3 sequence is 13 residues long. Germline assignment: CDR1 GKSSPN and CDR2 SITVG. CDR3 protein: CAWSPLWGDEQYF. The part of the CDR3 DNA that was read is TGTGCCTGGAGCCCCCTTTGGGGGGAT.

Worth noting for this clone: Gene and germline names: mouse. The read gets to within 4 residues of the CDR3 end, and the germline J gene fills in the rest. The chain carries TRBV1 and TRBJ2-3; possible D gene TRBD1, 5 bases. This CDR3 has 13 residues. Germline V gives CDR1 NSQYPW, CDR2 LRSPGD (reference sequence). V lost 4 bases to trimming and J lost 1 base, with 6 bases between them. CDR3 DNA, as far as it was read: TGCACCTGCAGTGGACAGCGTGCAGAA. Translation: CTCSGQRAE. The whole CDR3 is CTCSGQRAETLYF.

A word on this clone: The germline and genes are mouse ones. The CDR3 protein is CASGAGTGWAEQFF. CDR3 DNA, as far as it was read: TGTGCCAGCGGTGCCGGGACAGGGTGGGCT. The chain uses TRBV13-2 and TRBJ2-1; 9 nucleotides align to TRBD1. The CDR3 is cut off 4 residues early in the read; its end comes from the germline J gene. CDR1 and CDR2 (germline): NNHNN, SYGAGS (reference sequence). The CDR3 runs 14 residues.

Comments on this clone: The germline and genes are mouse ones. The covered CDR3 bases are TGCACCTGCAGTGCAGGGGTTGTGGGTAACTATGCT. It is translated as CTCSAGVVGNYA. The whole CDR3 is CTCSAGVVGNYAEQFF. The V call is TRBV1, the J call TRBJ2-1; D is undetermined. The CDR3 goes on 4 residues after the read ends, and that part is filled in from the germline J gene. Looked up from germline, CDR1 is NSQYPW and CDR2 is LRSPGD (reference sequence). This CDR3 has 16 amino acids. Deletions cut 1 base from V and 0 bases from J, with 10 bases between.